A selection of T cell receptor beta chains follows, all from one sample in a study of cytomegalovirus exposure and HLA in healthy donors. Clones were sequenced by immunoSEQ multiplex PCR, and TCRdb holds only the in-frame ones, with some missing. The sample yields some 84,000 clones, roughly 91% seen once. The sample taken for sequencing was PBMCs. These receptors all come from a young man in good health and CMV-seronegative. The CDR3 runs from the conserved cysteine through the conserved F or W. The order of the fields is D gene, V gene, clone size, J gene, CDR3 protein, CDR3 DNA. A D gene is named only where the DNA matches it firmly. Not every row has a clone size; where given, it reads once, few, many or a size class.

NA	TRBV13	NA	TRBJ1-2	CASSQIGRGPNYGYTF	TGTGCCAGCAGCCAGATAGGTAGGGGTCCTAACTATGGCTACACCTTC
NA	TRBV2	NA	TRBJ2-7	CASNFHLDTVGQYEQYF	TGTGCCAGCAACTTCCACCTAGACACCGTGGGGCAGTACGAGCAGTACTTC
TRBD1	TRBV10-1	NA	TRBJ1-3	CASRYRGPGNTIYF	TGCGCCAGCAGGTACAGGGGGCCGGGAAACACCATATATTTT
TRBD1	TRBV6-1	NA	TRBJ1-2	CATRTGKGSYTF	TGTGCCACCCGGACAGGGAAAGGGAGCTACACCTTC
NA	TRBV28	NA	TRBJ1-2	CASRGDAGGDNYGYTF	TGTGCCAGCAGAGGAGATGCTGGAGGAGACAACTATGGCTACACCTTC
NA	TRBV28	NA	TRBJ1-5	CASSLSFWGGNDNQPQHF	TGTGCCAGCAGTTTAAGTTTTTGGGGGGGCAATGACAATCAGCCCCAGCATTTT
TRBD2	TRBV29-1	NA	TRBJ2-7	CSVRREANYEQYF	TGCAGCGTTCGGCGGGAGGCTAACTACGAGCAGTACTTC
TRBD1	TRBV19	NA	TRBJ2-3	CASKRKPGQGLADTQYF	TGTGCCAGCAAGAGAAAACCGGGACAGGGGTTGGCAGATACGCAGTATTTT
NA	TRBV7-8	NA	TRBJ2-3	CASSLVPSTGTDTQYF	TGTGCCAGCAGCTTAGTGCCTAGCACTGGGACAGATACGCAGTATTTT
NA	TRBV27	NA	TRBJ1-2	CASSRVTGLANYGYTF	TGTGCCAGCAGCCGAGTTACAGGGCTTGCTAACTATGGCTACACCTTC
TRBD1	TRBV5-6	NA	TRBJ1-5	CASSLLGQGNQPQHF	TGTGCCAGCAGCTTGTTGGGACAGGGCAATCAGCCCCAGCATTTT
TRBD2	TRBV10-1	NA	TRBJ2-7	CASPTKGSSGTYEQYF	TGCGCCAGCCCGACAAAGGGGTCTAGCGGGACCTACGAGCAGTACTTC
NA	TRBV21-1	NA	TRBJ1-2	CANKTGEGANYGYTF	TGTGCCAACAAGACAGGGGAGGGAGCTAACTATGGCTACACCTTC
TRBD1	TRBV28	NA	TRBJ2-3	CASSSGQGPDTQYF	TGTGCCAGCAGTTCCGGACAGGGGCCAGATACGCAGTATTTT
TRBD1	TRBV7-2	NA	TRBJ1-3	CASSQSQGSSGNTIYF	TGTGCCAGCAGTCAATCACAGGGGAGCTCTGGAAACACCATATATTTT
TRBD2	TRBV18	NA	TRBJ2-7	CASSPLGGGGATYEQYF	TGTGCCAGCTCACCGTTGGGTGGCGGGGGGGCAACGTACGAGCAGTACTTC
NA	TRBV28	NA	TRBJ1-2	CASSQLLRVYGYTF	TGTGCCAGCAGTCAACTACTCAGGGTCTATGGCTACACCTTC
NA	TRBV28	NA	TRBJ1-3	CASSRGQTSGNTIYF	TGTGCCAGCAGTCGCGGGCAAACCTCTGGAAACACCATATATTTT
TRBD1	TRBV10-3	NA	TRBJ1-1	CAIRAQGAWTEAFF	TGTGCCATCAGAGCCCAGGGGGCGTGGACTGAAGCTTTCTTT
TRBD1	TRBV7-9	NA	TRBJ2-2	CASSQPGQGSGELFF	TGTGCCAGCAGCCAACCGGGACAGGGTTCCGGGGAGCTGTTTTTT
NA	TRBV20-1	NA	TRBJ2-7	CSARETYEQYF	TGCAGTGCTAGGGAGACCTACGAGCAGTACTTC
TRBD1	TRBV2	NA	TRBJ1-6	CARQGQVGDSPLHF	TGTGCCCGGCAGGGACAGGTAGGGGATTCACCCCTCCACTTT
TRBD1	TRBV6-1	NA	TRBJ1-6	CATDGTGGNSPLHF	TGTGCCACCGACGGGACAGGGGGGAATTCACCCCTCCACTTT
TRBD2	TRBV5-1	once	TRBJ2-7	CASSSRGVYEQYF	TGCGCCAGCAGCTCCCGGGGGGTCTACGAGCAGTACTTC
NA	TRBV2	NA	TRBJ2-2	CASSETQVAGELFF	TGTGCCAGCAGTGAAACGCAGGTTGCCGGGGAGCTGTTTTTT
TRBD1	TRBV28	NA	TRBJ2-2	CASSLGTGNTGELFF	TGTGCCAGCAGTTTGGGGACAGGGAACACCGGGGAGCTGTTTTTT
TRBD1	TRBV19	NA	TRBJ2-7	CASSKGDRSYEQYF	TGTGCCAGTAGTAAGGGGGACAGAAGCTACGAGCAGTACTTC
NA	TRBV11-1	NA	TRBJ1-5	CASSAGGGSNQPQHF	TGTGCCAGCAGCGCAGGCGGGGGTAGCAATCAGCCCCAGCATTTT
NA	TRBV30	NA	TRBJ1-2	CAWSPGWGYTF	TGTGCCTGGAGTCCCGGTTGGGGCTACACCTTC
TRBD2	TRBV27	NA	TRBJ2-1	CASSQILSTSGAYNEQFF	TGTGCCAGCAGTCAAATACTATCCACTAGCGGAGCCTACAATGAGCAGTTCTTC
TRBD1	TRBV9	NA	TRBJ1-5	CASSLRTGTGGNQPQHF	TGTGCCAGCAGCCTACGAACCGGGACAGGGGGCAATCAGCCCCAGCATTTT
TRBD2	TRBV2	NA	TRBJ2-7	CASRERTSGSYEQYF	TGTGCCAGCAGGGAAAGGACTAGCGGATCCTACGAGCAGTACTTC
NA	TRBV7-8	NA	TRBJ1-5	CASSLVEGLTNQPQHF	TGTGCCAGCAGCTTAGTGGAGGGGCTAACCAATCAGCCCCAGCATTTT
TRBD1	TRBV15	few	TRBJ1-1	CATSSSGQGVAEAFF	TGTGCCACCAGCAGTTCGGGACAGGGAGTGGCTGAAGCTTTCTTT
NA	TRBV6-5	NA	TRBJ2-1	CASSSRGTQMQFF	TGTGCCAGCAGTTCCCGGGGGACCCAGATGCAGTTCTTC
NA	TRBV27	NA	TRBJ2-1	CASSLSAGYNEQFF	TGTGCCAGCAGTTTATCGGCGGGATACAATGAGCAGTTCTTC
TRBD1	TRBV27	few	TRBJ1-5	CASSLDRVQPQHF	TGTGCCAGCAGCCTTGACAGGGTTCAGCCCCAGCATTTT
NA	TRBV11-2	NA	TRBJ2-7	CASSLAGLRIYEQYF	TGTGCCAGCAGCTTAGCAGGTCTAAGGATCTACGAGCAGTACTTC
NA	TRBV19	NA	TRBJ1-6	CASHWAEGSVSPLHF	TGTGCCAGCCATTGGGCAGAAGGATCGGTTTCACCCCTCCACTTT
NA	TRBV25-1	NA	TRBJ1-1	CASSEAGSSSEAFF	TGTGCCAGCAGTGAAGCGGGGTCATCGTCTGAAGCTTTCTTT
NA	TRBV7-2	NA	TRBJ2-7	CASSLGQEVYEQYF	TGTGCCAGCAGCTTAGGACAGGAGGTATACGAGCAGTACTTC
TRBD2	TRBV4-2	once	TRBJ2-3	CASSQDGAGGPYTQYF	TGTGCCAGCAGCCAAGACGGGGCGGGAGGGCCATATACGCAGTATTTT
TRBD1	TRBV29-1	NA	TRBJ2-7	CSVGTGGRYEQYF	TGCAGCGTCGGTACAGGGGGCAGGTACGAGCAGTACTTC
NA	TRBV7-6	NA	TRBJ2-1	CASSYQVNSYNEQFF	TGTGCCAGCAGTTACCAGGTTAATAGCTACAATGAGCAGTTCTTC
TRBD1	TRBV6-6	NA	TRBJ2-3	CASSQGEDTQYF	TGTGCCAGCAGTCAGGGGGAAGATACGCAGTATTTT
NA	TRBV9	NA	TRBJ2-5	CASSTTGQETQYF	TGTGCCAGCAGCACTACAGGGCAAGAGACCCAGTACTTC
TRBD2	TRBV9	once	TRBJ2-1	CASSGQLAGNYNEQFF	TGTGCCAGCAGCGGACAACTAGCGGGGAATTACAATGAGCAGTTCTTC
TRBD1	TRBV28	NA	TRBJ2-7	CASSLGTGDRGYEQYF	TGTGCCAGCAGTTTAGGGACAGGGGATCGGGGCTACGAGCAGTACTTC
TRBD1	TRBV28	NA	TRBJ1-2	CASTKPTGGRYGYTF	TGTGCCAGCACCAAACCGACAGGGGGACGCTATGGCTACACCTTC
NA	TRBV9	NA	TRBJ2-1	CASSVEHEQFF	TGTGCCAGCAGCGTAGAGCATGAGCAGTTCTTC
NA	TRBV28	NA	TRBJ1-5	CASTMGGDNQPQHF	TGTGCCAGCACTATGGGGGGTGACAATCAGCCCCAGCATTTT
TRBD1	TRBV9	NA	TRBJ2-7	CASSVEGTATEQYF	TGTGCCAGCAGCGTAGAGGGGACAGCAACAGAGCAGTACTTC
TRBD1	TRBV6-5	NA	TRBJ2-7	CASSSPGQGVPEQYF	TGTGCCAGCAGTTCTCCGGGACAGGGGGTGCCCGAGCAGTACTTC
NA	TRBV21-1	NA	TRBJ2-1	CASSKVGGETRSYNEQFF	TGTGCCAGCAGCAAAGTTGGCGGGGAAACACGCTCCTACAATGAGCAGTTCTTC